A single sample gave rise to the 14 T cell receptor beta chains below, sequenced in a study of T-cell memory formation after mild COVID-19. TCRdb used MiXCR to reprocess the 5' RACE reads, holding one entry per CDR3 protein. The repertoire has under 150,000 distinct CDR3 sequences, roughly 15% of them found once; the top ten carry more than 11%. The material sequenced was PBMCs or a T cell subset sorted from them (not recorded which). The receptors were gathered from an adult woman who had mild COVID-19 (a few samples of this study predate the infection). Cell type and time point are not known.

This chain joins TRBV29-1 and TRBJ1-1, with 7 bases lining up with TRBD1. This CDR3 spans 14 amino acids. Germline-derived CDR1 and CDR2 are SQVTM and ANQGSEA. The V segment lost 3 bases and the J segment 0 bases; nucleotides outside the gene matches: 4. The DNA of the CDR3 is TGCAGCGTTGATGGGACAGTAATGAACACTGAAGCTTTCTTT. This translates into CSVDGTVMNTEAFF.

This clonotype came up a few times. The J gene is TRBJ1-6, the V gene TRBV30; D is possibly TRBD1 (6 bases). Trimming stripped 6 bases from V and 11 bases from J, with 17 bases between. Germline-derived CDR1 and CDR2 are GTSNPN and SVGIG (reference sequence). The length of the CDR3 is 13 residues. CDR3 DNA sequence: TGTGCCTGTTCGACAGGTTCGTTCCCACCCCTCCACTTT. Its translation: CACSTGSFPPLHF.

This clonotype appeared a single time. The chain recombines TRBV12-3 or TRBV12-4 with TRBJ1-5; D perhaps matches TRBD1 (6 bases). With 7 bases removed from V and 8 bases from J, the gap between germline ends came to 12 bases. The CDR3 loop spans 12 amino acids. The CDR3 DNA is TGTGCCAGCACCCCAGGGGAGGAGCCCCAGCATTTT. It is translated as CASTPGEEPQHF.

This clonotype was detected once. The chain joins TRBV2 to TRBJ1-2; D is possibly TRBD1 (5 bases). The CDR3 length is 13 residues. The germline V gene encodes CDR1 SNHLY and CDR2 FYNNEI. Deletions cut 3 bases from V and 4 bases from J, with 9 bases between. Written as DNA, the CDR3 is TGTGCCAGCAGTGACAGGGCTATCTATGGCTACACCTTC. Translation: CASSDRAIYGYTF. Filled out from reference TRBV2 and TRBJ1-2, the complete variable domain reads EPEVTQTPSHQVTQMGQEVILRCVPISNHLYFYWYRQILGQKVEFLVSFYNNEISEKSEIFDDQFSVERPDGSNFTLKIRSTKLEDSAMYFCASSDRAIYGYTFGSGTRLTVV.

This rearrangement joins TRBV15 to TRBJ2-1; 7 positions agree with TRBD2. CDR1 LNHNV and CDR2 YYDKDF come from the germline V gene (reference sequence). CDR3 length equals 16 residues. The trim removed 3 bases at V and 0 bases at J, leaving 5 bases unmatched. The CDR3 sequence is CATSSGDYSSYNEQFF. CDR3 nucleotides: TGTGCCACCAGCAGTGGGGACTACAGCTCCTACAATGAGCAGTTCTTC.

This clonotype was counted a few times. The chain's CDR3 is CASSFSGGRMNTEAFF. In DNA, the CDR3 is TGCGCCAGCAGCTTCTCAGGGGGACGGATGAACACTGAAGCTTTCTTT. This chain connects TRBV5-1 to TRBJ1-1, with TRBD1 matching over 7 bases. CDR3 length: 16 residues. V shed 2 bases and J 0 bases; nucleotides not matched to a gene: 7. The germline gives CDR1 SGHRS, CDR2 YFSETQ.

The V call is TRBV5-1, the J call TRBJ2-3; the match to TRBD2 covers 9 bases. There are 15 residues in the CDR3. V shed 3 bases and J 2 bases; nucleotides not matched to a gene: 4. Germline CDR1 is SGHRS and CDR2 is YFSETQ. The chain's CDR3 is CASSSLAGYTDTQYF. The DNA for the CDR3 is TGCGCCAGCAGCTCCCTAGCGGGATACACAGATACGCAGTATTTT.

This clonotype was observed at least ten times. The chain combines TRBV5-1 with TRBJ1-2; tentative D call: TRBD1 (6 bases). Germline lookup yields CDR1 SGHRS and CDR2 YFSETQ. CDR3 length equals 12 residues. Trimming cost V 1 base and J 5 bases, with 6 bases left between them. The CDR3 protein is CASSLTGYGYTF. The CDR3 DNA reads TGCGCCAGCAGCTTGACAGGGTATGGCTACACCTTC.

The chain couples TRBV2 to TRBJ2-1, with no clear D. The CDR3 length is 14 residues. The V end was cut by 4 bases, the J end by 7 bases, with 14 bases between. CDR1 and CDR2 (germline): SNHLY, FYNNEI. CDR3 sequence reads: CASSAIHEANEQFF. In DNA, the CDR3 is TGTGCCAGCAGTGCCATCCATGAGGCTAATGAGCAGTTCTTC.

The rearrangement links TRBV18 to TRBJ2-7, with a tentative D call TRBD2 (5 bases). Germline V CDR1 and CDR2: KGHSH, LQKENI. The CDR3 runs to 15 residues. V was pared by 0 bases and J by 2 bases, with 11 bases between. CDR3 amino acids: CASSPPGGLPYEQYF. The CDR3 DNA sequence: TGTGCCAGCTCACCACCGGGCGGACTGCCCTACGAGCAGTACTTC.

The V gene is TRBV18, the J gene TRBJ2-1; D may correspond to TRBD1 or TRBD2 (6 bases each). Germline assignment: CDR1 KGHSH and CDR2 LQKENI. This CDR3 spans 17 amino acids. The V end lost 1 base, the J end lost 2 bases, and 15 bases lay between the germline ends. The CDR3, as DNA: TGTGCCAGCTCACCACTCTGGAGGGGGGCTCCCTACAATGAGCAGTTCTTC. Translating gives CASSPLWRGAPYNEQFF. Supplemented by reference TRBV18 and TRBJ2-1, the full variable domain reads NAGVMQNPRHLVRRRGQEARLRCSPMKGHSHVYWYRQLPEEGLKFMVYLQKENIIDESGMPKERFSAEFPKEGPSILRIQQVVRGDSAAYFCASSPLWRGAPYNEQFFGPGTRLTVL.

The chain employs TRBV6-5 and TRBJ1-2, with 7 bases aligning to TRBD1. The CDR3 extends over 15 amino acids. After removal of 2 bases from V and 2 bases from J, the junction contained 5 bases not matched to a gene. CDR1 is MNHEY and CDR2 is SVGAGI in the germline V gene. This CDR3 is CASSYIGGGNYGYTF. The CDR3 coding sequence is TGTGCCAGCAGTTACATAGGGGGCGGGAACTATGGCTACACCTTC.

This clonotype was observed a few times. This could be a read error, since a much larger clone is one nucleotide away. CDR3: CAAIDRVGSYNEQFF. The DNA of the CDR3 is TGTGCCGCGATAGACAGGGTAGGATCCTACAATGAGCAGTTCTTC. The rearrangement joins TRBV10-3 to TRBJ2-1; 7 bases fit TRBD1. The V segment lost 11 bases and the J segment 1 base; nucleotides outside the gene matches: 11. CDR1 is ENHRY and CDR2 is SYGVKD in the germline V gene. This CDR3 has 15 amino acids.

There are a few counts of this clonotype. The chain combines TRBV7-8 with TRBJ2-3, with TRBD2 as a possible D gene (5 bases). The CDR3 contains 18 residues. Germline CDR1 is SGHVS and CDR2 is FQNEAQ. The ends were cut back, 2 bases at V and 2 bases at J, with 20 bases in the middle. The CDR3 coding sequence is TGTGCCAGCAGCTTATTACGTGGGTTAGCGACCGTCACAGATACGCAGTATTTT. This sequence encodes CASSLLRGLATVTDTQYF.